Sequencing of this TCR beta chain was carried out in a study of T cells in localized non-small cell lung cancer. Study-level results: A median of about 50 clones ranked among the top 100 in tumor appeared in adjacent lung. Adjacent uninvolved lung tissue had the highest T cell clonality, exceeding tumor.

Assay used: immunoSEQ multiplex PCR; TCRdb lists only in-frame clones, some missing. Of fewer than 40,000 clones listed, 70% to 90% were seen once; the top ten hold 4% to 5%. Looked up from germline, CDR1 is SGDLS and CDR2 is YYNGEE. V lost 0 bases to trimming and J lost 7 bases, with 13 bases between them. The CDR3 has 15 amino acids. Of note for this clone: The antigen remains undetermined.

Sample: peripheral blood, taken before any cancer treatment. The chain employs TRBV9 and TRBJ2-2; D unresolved. The sequence was collected from a male donor at least 60 years old with stage III lung adenocarcinoma. For the CDR3, the DNA is TGTGCCAGCAGCGTAGGGGCCCCGAGGAACGGGGAGCTGTTTTTT. Translated: CASSVGAPRNGELFF.